This TCR beta chain was captured by sequencing in a study of early T cells in non-severe SARS-CoV-2 infection. For this clonotype: It may be a read error: a sequence one base away is much more abundant.

Individual cDNA molecules carried attached unique molecular identifiers. TCRdb re-called the 5' RACE reads with MiXCR, one entry per CDR3 protein. The data contain tens of thousands of distinct CDR3 sequences, roughly 7.9% of them singletons. The receptor comes from an adult who was a healthcare worker with PCR-confirmed SARS-CoV-2 infection or an uninfected control (not recorded which). The specimen was whole blood, collected at baseline.

CDR3 region: CASSPSGLAGASNEQFF. The CDR3 nucleotides read TGTGCCAGCTCACCATCCGGACTAGCGGGGGCCTCTAATGAGCAGTTCTTC. The V call is TRBV18, the J call TRBJ2-1; 13 nucleotides match TRBD2. V shed 2 bases, J shed 7 bases, and the junction held 8 bases outside the gene matches. Germline V gene sequence: CDR1 KGHSH, CDR2 LQKENI. This CDR3 region has 17 residues.